Following are 28 T cell receptor beta chains from one sample sequenced in a study of CD8+CD57+ T cells in acquired aplastic anemia. The TCR beta profiling, which covered VDJ combination and CDR3 sequence, was carried out using genomic DNA as the template. TCRdb independently ran MiXCR on the reads; one entry per CDR3 protein. Of 200,000 to 250,000 distinct CDR3 sequences detected, 34% appear once; the ten largest clones hold roughly 1.1%. Sequenced material: sorted CD4+, CD8+, or CD8+CD57+ T cells (not recorded which) from PBMCs. The source is a human donor in good health, serving as a control.

V and J are TRBV11-1 and TRBJ1-1; 8 nucleotides match TRBD1. Trimming at V came to 1 base and at J to 2 bases, leaving 9 bases not matched to a gene. Germline assignment: CDR1 SGHAT and CDR2 FQDESV (reference sequence). This CDR3 is 17 amino acids long. Written as DNA, the CDR3 is TGTGCCAGCAGCTTAGAGGCTATGGGACAGGATAACACTGAAGCTTTCTTT. Translating gives CASSLEAMGQDNTEAFF.

The chain joins TRBV5-1 to TRBJ1-1; D not resolved. CDR1 and CDR2 from the germline V gene are SGHRS and YFSETQ. There are 14 residues in the CDR3. V was pared by 1 base and J by 1 base, with 8 bases between. The CDR3 sequence: CASSLTRENTEAFF. The CDR3 DNA follows: TGCGCCAGCAGCTTGACACGGGAGAACACTGAAGCTTTCTTT.

This clonotype was found many times. V usage is TRBV19 and J usage is TRBJ2-7, with 8 nucleotides matching TRBD1. J lost 6 bases, V lost 9 bases, and 10 bases had no gene match. This CDR3 has 13 residues. Germline CDR1 is LNHDA and CDR2 is SQIVND (reference sequence). Written as DNA, the CDR3 is TGTGCCAGCCACCCTCGGACAGGGTCCGAGCAGTACTTC. Protein sequence: CASHPRTGSEQYF. The full variable domain, completed using reference TRBV19 and TRBJ2-7, is DGGITQSPKYLFRKEGQNVTLSCEQNLNHDAMYWYRQDPGQGLRLIYYSQIVNDFQKGDIAEGYSVSREKKESFPLTVTSAQKNPTAFYLCASHPRTGSEQYFGPGTRLTVT.

This clonotype was seen at least ten times. The V call is TRBV28, the J call TRBJ1-2, with 8 nucleotides matching TRBD1. V lost 2 bases to trimming and J lost 10 bases; unmatched junction nucleotides: 9. The CDR3 contains 14 residues. Looked up from germline, CDR1 is MDHEN and CDR2 is SYDVKM. The CDR3 here is CASSLRTGNPHYTF. The CDR3 DNA reads as TGTGCCAGCAGTTTAAGGACAGGGAATCCTCACTACACCTTC.

This clonotype has ten or more counts. The chain carries TRBV19 and TRBJ1-2, with 8 nucleotides matching TRBD1. The J segment lost 1 base and the V segment lost 0 bases, leaving 7 bases of the junction unmatched. The CDR3 runs to 17 residues. Germline loops: CDR1 LNHDA, CDR2 SQIVND (reference sequence). This CDR3 is CASSIEARQGSNYGYTF. CDR3 DNA: TGTGCCAGTAGTATAGAGGCGCGACAGGGGAGTAACTATGGCTACACCTTC.

This clonotype came up many times. The chain employs TRBV15 and TRBJ2-1; 7 bases align to TRBD2. The CDR3 loop spans 15 amino acids. Trimming removed 1 base from V and 3 bases from J; junction bases left unmatched: 3. The germline gives CDR1 LNHNV, CDR2 YYDKDF (reference sequence). CDR3 sequence (DNA): TGTGCCACCAGCAGAGTCGGGGGGATCTACAATGAGCAGTTCTTC. Encoded protein: CATSRVGGIYNEQFF.

The gene calls are TRBV5-6 and TRBJ2-4; a possible D gene is TRBD1 (5 bases). V was shortened by 3 bases and J by 0 bases, with 16 bases between the two germline ends. Germline CDR1 reads SGHDT; CDR2 reads YYEEEE. The CDR3 sequence is 17 residues long. The CDR3 DNA is TGTGCCAGCAGCTCCTTTAACAGGTTATTAGCCAAAAACATTCAGTACTTC. Residues: CASSSFNRLLAKNIQYF. The whole variable domain, filled in from reference TRBV5-6 and TRBJ2-4, reads DAGVTQSPTHLIKTRGQQVTLRCSPKSGHDTVSWYQQALGQGPQFIFQYYEEEERQRGNFPDRFSGHQFPNYSSELNVNALLLGDSALYLCASSSFNRLLAKNIQYFGAGTRLSVL.

Only a few counts were recorded for this clonotype. A single base separates this from a much larger clone, so it may be a read error. The CDR3 does not close with the conserved phenylalanine or tryptophan, likely indicating a read error. The chain has TRBV6-5 and TRBJ1-6; unclear D gene. This CDR3 is 12 amino acids long. V lost 0 bases and J lost 10, with 4 bases in between. Germline V CDR1 and CDR2: MNHEY, SVGAGI. The CDR3 sequence: CASSYSRSPLHL. CDR3 in DNA: TGTGCCAGCAGTTACTCGAGGTCACCCCTCCACCTT.

The chain employs TRBV11-3 and TRBJ2-3; D is possibly TRBD2 (7 bases). Trimming took off 5 bases at V and 6 bases at J, with 18 bases between the two ends. CDR1 SGHNT and CDR2 YENEEA come from the germline V gene. The CDR3 loop spans 15 amino acids. The CDR3 here is CASSPVRRGRDTQYF. The DNA for the CDR3 is TGTGCCAGCAGCCCCGTCAGGCGGGGGCGGGATACGCAGTATTTT.

This clonotype was detected many times. The chain carries TRBV2 and TRBJ2-5, with D unclear. Germline values: CDR1 SNHLY, CDR2 FYNNEI. The length of the CDR3 is 12 residues. Trimming cost V 7 bases and J 9 bases, with 15 bases left between them. Here the CDR3 DNA reads TGTGCCAGCAACACCCCCCAGTGGGCCCAGTACTTC. Its translation is CASNTPQWAQYF.

In its sample, this clonotype was seen a few times. The V gene is TRBV18, the J gene TRBJ1-1; no definite D call. The CDR3 totals 13 residues. Trimming took off 0 bases at V and 5 bases at J, with 7 bases between the two ends. Per germline, CDR1 KGHSH and CDR2 LQKENI. The CDR3 nucleotides read TGTGCCAGCTCACCACCGGGGAGGACTGAAGCTTTCTTT. Translating gives CASSPPGRTEAFF. The entire variable domain, with the rest obtained from reference TRBV18 and TRBJ1-1, is as follows: NAGVMQNPRHLVRRRGQEARLRCSPMKGHSHVYWYRQLPEEGLKFMVYLQKENIIDESGMPKERFSAEFPKEGPSILRIQQVVRGDSAAYFCASSPPGRTEAFFGQGTRLTVV.

This clonotype was observed many times. J is TRBJ2-1 and V is TRBV24-1; TRBD1 agrees at 8 bases. This CDR3 is 15 amino acids long. The V and J ends lost 7 bases and 8 bases, in that order; junction bases with no gene match: 12. The germline CDR1 and CDR2 sequences are KGHDR and SFDVKD. In DNA form, the CDR3 reads TGTGCCACCAGCCCCGTTGGACAGGGAATCGATGAGCAGTTCTTC. Protein: CATSPVGQGIDEQFF.

The chain employs TRBV7-2 and TRBJ2-5; maybe TRBD1 (7 bases). V was cut by 5 bases and J by 7 bases, with 20 bases left in between. This CDR3 contains 15 residues. CDR1 and CDR2 from the germline V gene are SGHTA and FQGNSA. The CDR3 DNA follows: TGTGCCAGCAGCCAAGGACAGGAGGGGTTTAGGACCCAGTACTTC. Protein: CASSQGQEGFRTQYF.

The sample holds many counts of this clonotype. The genes are TRBV25-1 and TRBJ2-7; 8 bases align to TRBD2. Unmatched junction bases numbered 8, after V lost 8 bases and J lost 5 bases. Germline CDR1 reads MGHDK; CDR2 reads SYGVNS. The CDR3 has 13 residues. In DNA, the CDR3 is TGTGCCAGCGTAGCGGGAAGTTCCAACGAGCAGTACTTC. Translated, it gives CASVAGSSNEQYF.

This clonotype came up many times. V and J are TRBV20-1 and TRBJ2-1; 8 bases are a match to TRBD2. Germline V CDR1 and CDR2: DFQATT, SNEGSKA (reference sequence). CDR3 size: 15 residues. The V gene end was trimmed by 6 bases and the J gene end by 3 bases; junction bases not matched to a gene: 10. The CDR3 is CSALSRGGLYNEQFF. In DNA, the CDR3 is TGCAGTGCGTTATCGCGCGGGGGGCTCTACAATGAGCAGTTCTTC.

This clonotype was counted ten times or more. J is TRBJ2-3 and V is TRBV5-1; maybe TRBD2 (5 bases). Germline V CDR1 and CDR2: SGHRS, YFSETQ. V was pared by 3 bases and J by 5 bases, with 13 bases between. CDR3 length: 14 amino acids. The CDR3 protein is CASSSPGSRDTQYF. CDR3 bases: TGCGCCAGCAGCTCTCCGGGGTCCCGAGATACGCAGTATTTT.

This clonotype has ten or more counts. The V gene is TRBV19, the J gene TRBJ1-2; 8 nucleotides match TRBD1. The CDR3 has 16 residues. Germline V gene data show CDR1 as LNHDA and CDR2 as SQIVND (reference sequence). V was clipped by 1 base and J by 8 bases; unmatched bases: 12. The CDR3 coding sequence is TGTGCCAGTAGTATAGCGATTCAGGGGGCCTCCGAGGGCTACACCTTC. The encoded protein is CASSIAIQGASEGYTF.

The chain carries TRBV15 and TRBJ2-3, with TRBD2 matching over 11 bases. This CDR3 region has 15 residues. The V segment lost 3 bases and the J segment 4 bases; nucleotides outside the gene matches: 3. Looked up from germline, CDR1 is LNHNV and CDR2 is YYDKDF (reference sequence). The CDR3 DNA reads as TGTGCCACCAGCAGTAGCGGGGGGGCTTCAGATACGCAGTATTTT. It codes for CATSSSGGASDTQYF.

The chain joins TRBV7-3 to TRBJ2-2; maybe TRBD2 (7 bases). The V and J ends lost 0 bases and 7 bases respectively, with 12 bases between them. This CDR3 has 15 amino acids. From germline, CDR1 is SGHTA and CDR2 FQGTGA. CDR3 nucleotides: TGTGCCAGCAGCTTAACGCCGGGGGGCCACGGGGAGCTGTTTTTT. Its protein product is CASSLTPGGHGELFF. Complete variable domain (other parts from reference TRBV7-3 and TRBJ2-2): GAGVSQTPSNKVTEKGKYVELRCDPISGHTALYWYRQSLGQGPEFLIYFQGTGAADDSGLPNDRFFAVRPEGSVSTLKIQRTERGDSAVYLCASSLTPGGHGELFFGEGSRLTVL.

This clonotype was picked up many times. The chain combines TRBV10-3 with TRBJ2-3; tentatively, D is TRBD1 (5 bases). Trimming shortened V by 0 bases and J by 0 bases, and 10 bases separated the two germline ends. CDR3 length equals 16 residues. Germline V lookup: CDR1 ENHRY, CDR2 SYGVKD. The CDR3 here is CAISESLGPSTDTQYF. CDR3 coding DNA: TGTGCCATCAGTGAGTCGTTGGGGCCTAGCACAGATACGCAGTATTTT.

The chain has TRBV11-2 and TRBJ2-3; the match to TRBD2 covers 10 bases. V was clipped by 3 bases and J by 3 bases; unmatched bases: 6. The germline V gene has CDR1 SGHAT and CDR2 FQNNGV. The CDR3 is made up of 16 amino acids. CDR3 bases: TGTGCCAGCAGCTTGCGGGGTAGCGGGGGGACAGATACGCAGTATTTT. This encodes CASSLRGSGGTDTQYF.

This chain links TRBV20-1 with TRBJ2-7; D remains unclear. The CDR3 consists of 16 residues. Germline CDR1 reads DFQATT; CDR2 reads SNEGSKA (reference sequence). V shed 2 bases and J shed 6 bases, with 23 bases lying between them. The CDR3 loop is CSARSSGSLRMSEQYF. CDR3 DNA: TGCAGTGCTAGATCGTCGGGCAGTCTAAGGATGAGCGAGCAGTACTTC.

The chain recombines TRBV29-1 with TRBJ2-3; perhaps TRBD2 as D (6 bases). The CDR3 loop spans 11 amino acids. CDR1 is SQVTM and CDR2 is ANQGSEA in the germline V gene. Trimming removed 8 bases at V and 10 bases at J, with 16 bases between. This chain's CDR3 is CSLASGVAQYF. The CDR3 DNA reads TGCAGCTTGGCCTCGGGGGTGGCGCAGTATTTT.

This clonotype was detected a few times. The chain employs TRBV2 and TRBJ1-1, with D uncertain. CDR1 is SNHLY, CDR2 FYNNEI, per germline. The CDR3 is 14 amino acids. The V and J ends lost 7 bases and 1 base respectively, with 13 bases between them. In DNA, the CDR3 is TGTGCCAGCATCCCAATGGGGTGGAACACTGAAGCTTTCTTT. Its translation: CASIPMGWNTEAFF.

This clonotype came up many times. The chain has TRBV20-1 and TRBJ2-7; TRBD2 is a possible D gene (6 bases). V was clipped by 5 bases and J by 4 bases, with 15 bases between them. The CDR3 has 13 amino acids. Looked up from germline, CDR1 is DFQATT and CDR2 is SNEGSKA (reference sequence). The CDR3 DNA is TGCAGTGCTCACCTGCCGGGAGTATACGAGCAGTACTTC. It is translated as CSAHLPGVYEQYF.

This clonotype was seen ten or more times. V usage is TRBV20-1 and J usage is TRBJ1-2; possible D gene TRBD1, 5 bases. V was shortened by 4 bases and J by 4 bases, with 31 bases between the two germline ends. The CDR3 has 19 residues. Germline CDR1 reads DFQATT; CDR2 reads SNEGSKA (reference sequence). The CDR3 bases are TGCAGTGCTATTCCCCCCTTAGGGGAGGATAATAGGTGGGGCTATGGCTACACCTTC. Translating gives CSAIPPLGEDNRWGYGYTF.

Many counts were recorded for this clonotype. The chain combines TRBV20-1 with TRBJ2-1; D is perhaps TRBD1 or TRBD2 (5 bases each). Germline CDR1 reads DFQATT; CDR2 reads SNEGSKA (reference sequence). This CDR3 comprises 12 residues. With 3 bases removed from V and 9 bases from J, the gap between germline ends came to 12 bases. CDR3 region: CSASVGRAEQFF. The CDR3 nucleotides read TGCAGTGCTAGTGTGGGACGGGCTGAGCAGTTCTTC.

The chain has TRBV7-3 and TRBJ2-7; 9 bases agree with TRBD1. Trimming at V came to 6 bases and at J to 2 bases, leaving 8 bases not matched to a gene. The CDR3 is made up of 15 amino acids. Germline V gene data show CDR1 as SGHTA and CDR2 as FQGTGA. The CDR3 region is CASRAPGQGTYEQYF. CDR3 DNA: TGTGCCAGCAGGGCGCCGGGACAGGGTACCTACGAGCAGTACTTC.